One and the same sample provided the 14 T cell receptor beta chains below, sequenced in a study of regulatory T cells in long-lasting Graves disease. Described time point: newly diagnosed GD, antithyroid drugs for less than 3 months. Extracted PBMC RNA gave rise to the TCR library. For TCR beta, libraries came from iRepertoire HTBI primers and Arm-PCR of CDR3 regions. From the multiplex PCR reads, TCRdb called clonotypes with MiXCR, one entry per CDR3 protein. This table holds fewer than 650,000 distinct CDR3 sequences, roughly 15% found once. These data were also filed under a second study, of T cells in Graves' hyperthyroidism and ophthalmopathy.

Sequenced here: peripheral blood mononuclear cells (PBMCs), sampled at new diagnosis, from a patient treated with antithyroid drugs. The receptor set was obtained from a man between 18 and 29 years old with Graves disease.

This clonotype has more than one count but fewer than ten. This rearrangement joins TRBV7-9 to TRBJ1-1; D may be TRBD1 (5 bases). The V and J ends lost 1 base and 5 bases respectively, with 14 bases between them. The CDR3 loop spans 15 amino acids. CDR1 is SEHNR and CDR2 is FQNEAQ in the germline V gene (reference sequence). For the CDR3, the DNA is TGTGCCAGCAGCTTAGTCCGGGACCTGGGGACTGAAGCTTTCTTT. This encodes CASSLVRDLGTEAFF.

At least ten counts were recorded for this clonotype. The V call is TRBV29-1, the J call TRBJ2-1, with 14 bases aligning to TRBD2. Germline lookup yields CDR1 SQVTM and CDR2 ANQGSEA. The CDR3 runs to 15 residues. V lost 1 base, J lost 8 bases, and 4 bases stayed unmatched. For the CDR3, the DNA is TGCAGCGTTGAAGGGGGACTAGCGGGAGAAGATGAGCAGTTCTTC. Translating gives CSVEGGLAGEDEQFF.

There are many counts of this clonotype. This chain links TRBV6-1 with TRBJ1-5, with D perhaps matching TRBD1 (5 bases). Trimming removed 6 bases from V and 0 bases from J, with 15 bases in between. There are 16 residues in the CDR3. Per germline, CDR1 MNHNS and CDR2 SASEGT. The CDR3 DNA sequence: TGTGCCAGCAGCCAAGGACACAGCGATAGCAATCAGCCCCAGCATTTT. Its protein product is CASSQGHSDSNQPQHF.

The chain couples TRBV4-1 to TRBJ2-1; 12 bases are shared with TRBD2. This CDR3 is built from 18 residues. Germline V gene sequence: CDR1 MGHRA, CDR2 YSYEKL. Trimming took 3 bases from V and 4 from J; bases not matched to a gene: 10. CDR3 nucleotides: TGCGCCAGCAGCCACTTAGGACTAGCGGGACCTTCTTACAATGAGCAGTTCTTC. It translates to CASSHLGLAGPSYNEQFF.

Ten or more counts support this clonotype. The chain employs TRBV12-3 or TRBV12-4 and TRBJ2-1; 10 bases align to TRBD1. The V gene end was trimmed by 5 bases and the J gene end by 0 bases; junction bases not matched to a gene: 4. The length of the CDR3 is 16 residues. The DNA of the CDR3 is TGTGCCAGCAGTGGGGACAGGGGAAGCTCCTACAATGAGCAGTTCTTC. It is translated as CASSGDRGSSYNEQFF.

This clonotype came up many times. J is TRBJ1-1 and V is TRBV5-1; 10 bases line up with TRBD1. This CDR3 has 16 amino acids. From germline, CDR1 is SGHRS and CDR2 YFSETQ. Trimming removed 4 bases from V and 6 bases from J; junction bases left unmatched: 12. The CDR3 loop is CASSPGIDRGQAEAFF. CDR3 nucleotide sequence: TGCGCCAGCAGCCCGGGTATCGACAGGGGGCAAGCTGAAGCTTTCTTT.

This clonotype was found a few times. The CDR3 DNA reads as TGTGCCAGCAGTGGAGAGACAGATACGCAGTATTTT. It codes for CASSGETDTQYF. The chain employs TRBV28 and TRBJ2-3; D ambiguous. This CDR3 region has 12 residues. Trimming took off 5 bases at V and 3 bases at J, with 6 bases between the two ends. Germline V CDR1 and CDR2: MDHEN, SYDVKM.

On this clonotype itself: This may stem from a read error, because a much larger clone lies one nucleotide away. V gene TRBV20-1 combines with J gene TRBJ1-1; D is unresolved. The CDR3 has 13 amino acids. Germline CDR1 reads DFQATT; CDR2 reads SNEGSKA (reference sequence). The CDR3 spells CSARPGPSLGASF. DNA of the CDR3: TGCAGTGCTAGGCCCGGGCCCTCATTAGGAGCTTCCTTT.

The V and J genes are TRBV28 and TRBJ1-5; D not certain. V was shortened by 7 bases and J by 5 bases, with 18 bases between the two germline ends. Germline V gives CDR1 MDHEN, CDR2 SYDVKM. The CDR3 sequence is 15 residues long. CDR3 amino acids: CASTFVSNRDQPQHF. CDR3 DNA sequence: TGTGCCAGCACTTTCGTCAGTAATAGGGATCAGCCCCAGCATTTT.

This clonotype was counted at least ten times. The chain has TRBV6-1 and TRBJ2-7, with D possibly matching TRBD1 (5 bases). The germline V gene encodes CDR1 MNHNS and CDR2 SASEGT. The V gene lost 5 bases and the J gene lost 6 bases, with 11 bases spanning the gap. The CDR3 is made up of 12 amino acids. CDR3: CASSTPGSEQYF. CDR3 coding DNA: TGTGCCAGCAGTACACCAGGGTCCGAGCAGTACTTC.

The chain employs TRBV12-5 and TRBJ2-3; TRBD2 aligns across 12 bases. This CDR3 is 16 amino acids long. Germline V gives CDR1 LGHNT, CDR2 FRNRAP. After removal of 1 base from V and 3 bases from J, the junction contained 2 bases not matched to a gene. CDR3 sequence: CASGLGLAGETDTQYF. The CDR3 bases are TGTGCTAGTGGTTTGGGACTAGCGGGAGAGACAGATACGCAGTATTTT. Complete variable domain (other parts from reference TRBV12-5 and TRBJ2-3): DARVTQTPRHKVTEMGQEVTMRCQPILGHNTVFWYRQTMMQGLELLAYFRNRAPLDDSGMPKDRFSAEMPDATLATLKIQPSEPRDSAVYFCASGLGLAGETDTQYFGPGTRLTVL.

There are many counts of this clonotype. The rearrangement joins TRBV12-3 or TRBV12-4 to TRBJ2-3; 8 positions agree with TRBD1. The CDR3 contains 16 residues. V gave up 5 bases and J gave up 2 bases; unmatched junction bases: 9. The DNA for the CDR3 is TGTGCCAGCAGTGACCGACAGGGGAAACACACAGATACGCAGTATTTT. Translating gives CASSDRQGKHTDTQYF.

At least ten counts were recorded for this clonotype. This rearrangement joins TRBV7-9 to TRBJ2-7; D possibly corresponds to TRBD2 (5 bases). CDR1 is SEHNR, CDR2 FQNEAQ, per germline (reference sequence). The CDR3 consists of 15 residues. The ends were cut back, 5 bases at V and 3 bases at J, with 17 bases in the middle. CDR3 sequence: CASSQTAEGFYEQYF. CDR3 nucleotides: TGTGCCAGCAGCCAGACGGCAGAGGGCTTCTACGAGCAGTACTTC.

A few counts support this clonotype. This rearrangement joins TRBV6-2 or TRBV6-3 to TRBJ1-5; 8 bases line up with TRBD1. V dropped 2 bases and J dropped 6; count of bases not matched to a gene: 6. Looked up from germline, CDR1 is MNHEY and CDR2 is SVGEGT. The CDR3 consists of 15 residues. CDR3 residues: CASSYGQGPSQPQHF. The CDR3 DNA sequence: TGTGCCAGCAGTTACGGACAGGGCCCTAGTCAGCCCCAGCATTTT.